This T cell receptor beta chain comes out of a study of blood T cell repertoires in COVID-19. The V gene's germline CDR1 is SNHLY and CDR2 FYNNEI. The CDR3 has 17 amino acids. Deletions cut 3 bases from V and 0 bases from J, with 15 bases between. How the authors handled the data: Estimated nucleated cell counts came from reference gene primer amplification. Profiled with immunoSEQ multiplex PCR; TCRdb holds only in-frame clones, not every one. For V, J and clone size, that table is used; D and trimming come from the DNA. This table holds 250,000 to 300,000 clones, around 90% found once. Living in 24 US areas, the participants were between roughly 18 and 90 years of age.

This TCR was recovered from a woman in her 30s who had recovered from COVID-19. The chain links TRBV2 to TRBJ1-3, with a weak D call TRBD1 (5 bases). Input material: PBMCs or T cells enriched from blood (not recorded which). CDR3 sequence reads: CASSDPGGDSSGNTIYF. Written as DNA, the CDR3 is TGTGCCAGCAGTGATCCGGGAGGCGACAGCTCTGGAAACACCATATATTTT.